One and the same sample provided the 30 T cell receptor beta chains below, sequenced in a study of patients and donors after allogeneic stem cell transplantation. In TCRdb, the RT-PCR reads were re-called with MiXCR into one record per CDR3 protein. The sample comprises approximately 200,000 distinct CDR3 sequences, 13% to 15% of which are singletons, and around 10% rests with the top ten. Sequencing was carried out using blood, either unsorted or a sorted T cell fraction (not recorded which). Receptor source: a human donor who was either an allogeneic HSCT recipient or a stem cell or donor lymphocyte infusion donor (not recorded which). It is not recorded whose cells these are; they may come from a transplant donor.

This clonotype has more than one count but fewer than ten. V gene TRBV20-1 combines with J gene TRBJ2-5; TRBD2 aligns across 9 bases. V shed 3 bases and J 5 bases; nucleotides not matched to a gene: 13. This CDR3 is 16 amino acids long. From germline, CDR1 is DFQATT and CDR2 SNEGSKA (reference sequence). The chain's CDR3 is CSARGLAGILGETQYF. The CDR3 DNA reads as TGCAGTGCTAGGGGCCTAGCGGGGATATTGGGGGAGACCCAGTACTTC.

The chain's CDR3 is CASSTGTSGRVYNEQFF. CDR3 DNA sequence: TGTGCCAGTAGTACAGGGACTAGCGGGAGAGTCTACAATGAGCAGTTCTTC. The rearrangement joins TRBV19 to TRBJ2-1; 14 bases fit TRBD2. V gave up 4 bases and J gave up 3 bases; unmatched junction bases: 5. Germline values: CDR1 LNHDA, CDR2 SQIVND (reference sequence). The length of the CDR3 is 17 residues.

This clonotype was seen many times. The chain has TRBV20-1 and TRBJ1-1, with unresolved D. The germline gives CDR1 DFQATT, CDR2 SNEGSKA (reference sequence). The CDR3 loop spans 12 amino acids. Trimming took 4 bases from V and 1 from J, leaving 7 bases between them. CDR3 DNA: TGCAGTGCTACCGAGGGGAACACTGAAGCTTTCTTT. The encoded protein is CSATEGNTEAFF.

V usage is TRBV5-6 and J usage is TRBJ1-6, with TRBD1 as a possible D gene (6 bases). The ends were cut back, 1 base at V and 6 bases at J, with 14 bases in the middle. The CDR3 sequence is 16 residues long. Germline loops: CDR1 SGHDT, CDR2 YYEEEE. The CDR3 sequence: CASSLRGGGLNSPLHF. DNA for the CDR3: TGTGCCAGCAGCTTGCGGGGGGGCGGCCTTAATTCACCCCTCCACTTT.

The chain carries TRBV6-6 and TRBJ2-7; D is tentatively TRBD1 or TRBD2 (6 bases each). V was clipped by 9 bases and J by 5 bases, with 17 bases between them. Germline CDR1 is MNHNY and CDR2 is SVGAGI (reference sequence). CDR3 length: 13 amino acids. Here the CDR3 DNA reads TGTGCCAGTATTACCACTGGGGGGCACGAGCAGTACTTC. Translated, it gives CASITTGGHEQYF.

The sample holds many counts of this clonotype. The rearrangement uses TRBV7-9 and TRBJ2-2; possibly TRBD1 for D (6 bases). From germline, CDR1 is SEHNR and CDR2 FQNEAQ (reference sequence). V lost 0 bases to trimming and J lost 10 bases, with 9 bases between them. There are 13 residues in the CDR3. This chain's CDR3 is CASSLARTEELFF. DNA for the CDR3: TGTGCCAGCAGCTTAGCCCGGACAGAGGAGCTGTTTTTT.

This clonotype was seen at least ten times. The J gene is TRBJ2-5, the V gene TRBV12-5, with D possibly being TRBD1 (9 bases). The germline V and J ends were trimmed by 4 bases and 3 bases, with 21 bases remaining between them. CDR3 length: 17 residues. From germline, CDR1 is LGHNT and CDR2 FRNRAP. The CDR3 nucleotides are TGTGCTAGTGGTTCCGGGGGGGGACAGGGTATGGAAGAGACCCAGTACTTC. Its protein is CASGSGGGQGMEETQYF.

This clonotype occurred a few times. The chain uses TRBV7-9 and TRBJ2-5; 10 bases agree with TRBD1. The V and J ends lost 6 bases and 2 bases, in that order; junction bases with no gene match: 6. Germline assignment: CDR1 SEHNR and CDR2 FQNEAQ (reference sequence). This CDR3 is 15 amino acids long. Written as DNA, the CDR3 is TGTGCCAGCAGTCGGGACAGGGGCCTTCAAGAGACCCAGTACTTC. Its translation: CASSRDRGLQETQYF.

This clonotype was counted only a few times. The rearrangement uses TRBV3-1 and TRBJ2-7; tentatively, D is TRBD1 (7 bases). Trimming stripped 4 bases from V and 3 bases from J, with 16 bases between. Looked up from germline, CDR1 is LGHDT and CDR2 is YNNKEL (reference sequence). The CDR3 extends over 15 amino acids. The CDR3: CASSPAGQSGYEQYF. CDR3 nucleotide sequence: TGTGCCAGCAGCCCCGCGGGACAGTCGGGCTACGAGCAGTACTTC.

This clonotype was found a few times. The V gene is TRBV20-1, the J gene TRBJ1-1; possible D gene TRBD1, 5 bases. CDR3 size: 15 residues. Trimming removed 3 bases from V and 1 base from J, with 15 bases in between. The germline V gene has CDR1 DFQATT and CDR2 SNEGSKA (reference sequence). This chain's CDR3 is CSASGTVTRNTEAFF. The CDR3 coding sequence is TGCAGTGCTAGTGGGACTGTGACAAGGAACACTGAAGCTTTCTTT.

This clonotype was observed a handful of times. V gene TRBV12-3 or TRBV12-4 combines with J gene TRBJ2-2; TRBD2 matches 8 bases. J was trimmed by 0 bases and V by 7 bases; bases with no gene match: 10. There are 17 residues in the CDR3. The CDR3 protein is CASTTAAGGPNTGELFF. CDR3 DNA: TGTGCCAGCACGACCGCGGCGGGGGGACCGAACACCGGGGAGCTGTTTTTT.

A few counts support this clonotype. This chain connects TRBV7-3 to TRBJ2-5; 10 bases fit TRBD2. The CDR3 spans 15 residues. CDR1 is SGHTA and CDR2 is FQGTGA in the germline V gene. Trimming took 0 bases from V and 5 from J; bases not matched to a gene: 3. The DNA for the CDR3 is TGTGCCAGCAGCTTAACTAGCGGGGGGTTTGAGACCCAGTACTTC. Translating it yields CASSLTSGGFETQYF.

This clonotype was recorded many times. The chain recombines TRBV6-2 or TRBV6-3 with TRBJ2-1, with a weak D call TRBD2 (7 bases). Trimming shortened V by 4 bases and J by 5 bases, and 15 bases separated the two germline ends. Germline assignment: CDR1 MNHEY and CDR2 SVGEGT. CDR3 length: 15 residues. The CDR3 reads CASSFWEGVNNEQFF. DNA of the CDR3: TGTGCCAGCAGTTTCTGGGAGGGGGTGAACAATGAGCAGTTCTTC.

This clonotype was counted between two and nine times. This chain links TRBV4-3 with TRBJ2-1, with 8 bases matching TRBD2. Trimming removed 1 base from V and 7 bases from J; junction bases left unmatched: 12. The CDR3 has 17 amino acids. Germline CDR1 LGHNA, CDR2 YSLEER. CDR3 DNA sequence: TGCGCCAGCAGCCAAGGGTCACGGGGGGGGCCTTATAATGAGCAGTTCTTC. Protein: CASSQGSRGGPYNEQFF.

Many counts were recorded for this clonotype. This sequence joins TRBV11-3 and TRBJ1-1; 7 bases agree with TRBD1. V shed 1 base and J 5 bases; nucleotides not matched to a gene: 7. The CDR3 is made up of 15 amino acids. CDR1 is SGHNT and CDR2 is YENEEA in the germline V gene. In nucleotides, the CDR3 is TGTGCCAGCAGCTTAGGGGGAGACAGGGTGACTGAAGCTTTCTTT. It codes for CASSLGGDRVTEAFF. Combining the CDR3 with reference TRBV11-3 and TRBJ1-1 gives the whole variable domain EAGVVQSPRYKIIEKKQPVAFWCNPISGHNTLYWYLQNLGQGPELLIRYENEEAVDDSQLPKDRFSAERLKGVDSTLKIQPAELGDSAVYLCASSLGGDRVTEAFFGQGTRLTVV.

This clonotype was seen more than once but under ten times. The V call is TRBV20-1, the J call TRBJ2-2, with TRBD2 identical over 9 bases. The CDR3 runs to 14 residues. Germline V gene lookup returns CDR1 DFQATT and CDR2 SNEGSKA (reference sequence). J gave up 6 bases and V 5 bases, and 7 bases lay outside the gene matches. The CDR3 reads CSAARLAGSGELFF. CDR3 coding DNA: TGCAGTGCTGCCCGTCTAGCGGGATCCGGGGAGCTGTTTTTT.

This clonotype was seen a handful of times. The gene calls are TRBV7-2 and TRBJ2-7, with 7 bases matching TRBD1. Trimming cost V 10 bases and J 3 bases; bases outside gene matches: 12. Germline lookup yields CDR1 SGHTA and CDR2 FQGNSA. This CDR3 has 14 residues. The CDR3 loop is CATRDSFALYEQYF. The CDR3, as DNA: TGTGCCACCCGGGACAGCTTCGCCCTCTACGAGCAGTACTTC.

This clonotype was detected only a few times. The chain uses TRBV3-1 and TRBJ2-1; the match to TRBD2 covers 9 bases. Trimming at V came to 5 bases and at J to 4 bases, leaving 9 bases not matched to a gene. Germline-derived CDR1 and CDR2 are LGHDT and YNNKEL (reference sequence). The CDR3 contains 16 residues. The CDR3 loop reads CASSSAGTSRYNEQFF. The CDR3 coding sequence is TGTGCCAGCAGCTCAGCAGGGACTAGCCGGTACAATGAGCAGTTCTTC.

This clonotype was seen a handful of times. The rearrangement links TRBV7-3 to TRBJ2-2; D gene uncertain. This CDR3 comprises 12 residues. Per the germline V gene, CDR1 is SGHTA and CDR2 is FQGTGA. Trimming stripped 1 base from V and 7 bases from J, with 4 bases between. CDR3 in DNA: TGTGCCAGCAGCTTAATCCGCGGGGAGCTGTTTTTT. As protein: CASSLIRGELFF.

This clonotype has a handful of counts. The chain couples TRBV10-3 to TRBJ2-5; 10 bases line up with TRBD2. Losses at the gene ends were 2 bases for V and 5 bases for J; bases not matched to a gene: 11. Germline V lookup: CDR1 ENHRY, CDR2 SYGVKD. CDR3 length: 17 residues. The DNA for the CDR3 is TGTGCCATCAGTGAGCCACATCTAGCGGGGGTTCAGGAGACCCAGTACTTC. As protein: CAISEPHLAGVQETQYF.

This clonotype has a count of ten or more. The rearrangement joins TRBV12-3 or TRBV12-4 to TRBJ2-3; D is possibly TRBD1 or TRBD2 (5 bases each). The CDR3 totals 15 residues. V lost 7 bases and J 1 base, leaving 15 bases between the germline ends. The CDR3 loop reads CASTSSGLGTDTQYF. CDR3 bases: TGTGCCAGCACCTCCTCGGGGCTTGGCACAGATACGCAGTATTTT.

This clonotype turned up a few times. This chain links TRBV28 with TRBJ2-3; weak D call: TRBD2 (6 bases). V was shortened by 1 base and J by 0 bases, with 14 bases between the two germline ends. The CDR3 contains 17 residues. Germline lookup yields CDR1 MDHEN and CDR2 SYDVKM. CDR3 sequence: CASSLSGGLISTDTQYF. DNA of the CDR3: TGTGCCAGCAGTTTATCTGGGGGGTTAATCAGCACAGATACGCAGTATTTT.

In nucleotides, the CDR3 is TGTGCCAGCAGCTTAGAGGGGGCGGGGGGCCTCTACGAGCAGTACTTC. It is translated as CASSLEGAGGLYEQYF. The chain links TRBV7-2 to TRBJ2-7; TRBD2 might be the D (8 bases). The CDR3 has 16 residues. The V end lost 1 base, the J end lost 3 bases, and 16 bases lay between the germline ends. Germline CDR1 is SGHTA and CDR2 is FQGNSA.

In its sample, this clonotype was seen once. The chain employs TRBV30 and TRBJ2-7; 11 bases fit TRBD1. In germline, CDR1 is GTSNPN, CDR2 SVGIG (reference sequence). V shed 3 bases and J 4 bases; nucleotides not matched to a gene: 17. The CDR3 length is 18 residues. CDR3 nucleotide sequence: TGTGCCTGGAGCTCCGGGACAGGGGGAGTCTTAATTTATTACGAGCAGTACTTC. This sequence encodes CAWSSGTGGVLIYYEQYF.

This clonotype was observed a single time. V and J are TRBV11-3 and TRBJ1-2; 10 bases match TRBD1. The CDR3 extends over 14 amino acids. The trim removed 5 bases at V and 8 bases at J, leaving 8 bases unmatched. From germline, CDR1 is SGHNT and CDR2 YENEEA. The CDR3 protein is CASSPVGTGEGYTF. The CDR3 nucleotides read TGTGCCAGCAGCCCAGTCGGGACAGGGGAAGGCTACACCTTC.

At least ten counts were recorded for this clonotype. The chain employs TRBV20-1 and TRBJ2-7; 10 bases align to TRBD2. The CDR3 runs to 15 residues. CDR1 and CDR2 (germline): DFQATT, SNEGSKA (reference sequence). The V gene end was trimmed by 3 bases and the J gene end by 2 bases; junction bases not matched to a gene: 7. This chain's CDR3 is CSARGEREGAYEQYF. DNA of the CDR3: TGCAGTGCTAGGGGGGAGCGGGAGGGGGCCTACGAGCAGTACTTC.

CDR3 loop: CASSHPGQGAIIYEQYF. The CDR3 DNA is TGCGCCAGCAGCCATCCGGGACAGGGGGCGATTATCTACGAGCAGTACTTC. The gene calls are TRBV5-1 and TRBJ2-7; the match to TRBD1 covers 12 bases. Germline V gene data show CDR1 as SGHRS and CDR2 as YFSETQ. Unmatched junction bases numbered 11, after V lost 4 bases and J lost 3 bases. This CDR3 has 17 residues.

This clonotype has more than one count but fewer than ten. The V gene is TRBV18, the J gene TRBJ2-2; D may be TRBD1 (5 bases). V lost 6 bases to trimming and J lost 4 bases, with 18 bases between them. The V gene's germline CDR1 is KGHSH and CDR2 LQKENI. The CDR3 is 16 amino acids. CDR3 in amino acids: CASSPKGSRGTGELFF. The CDR3 bases are TGTGCCAGCTCCCCCAAGGGGTCCCGAGGCACCGGGGAGCTGTTTTTT.

The chain couples TRBV11-2 to TRBJ2-1; D might be TRBD1 (5 bases). Germline lookup yields CDR1 SGHAT and CDR2 FQNNGV. The CDR3 spans 13 residues. V lost 5 bases, J lost 6 bases, and 11 bases lay in between. The DNA of the CDR3 is TGTGCCAGCAGCGCCTCAGGGTCCAATGAGCAGTTCTTC. Translation: CASSASGSNEQFF. Complete variable domain (other parts from reference TRBV11-2 and TRBJ2-1): EAGVAQSPRYKIIEKRQSVAFWCNPISGHATLYWYQQILGQGPKLLIQFQNNGVVDDSQLPKDRFSAERLKGVDSTLKIQPAKLEDSAVYLCASSASGSNEQFFGPGTRLTVL.

The chain has TRBV18 and TRBJ2-3; 9 nucleotides line up with TRBD2. The CDR3 is made up of 15 amino acids. V was clipped by 1 base and J by 2 bases; unmatched bases: 1. Germline lookup yields CDR1 KGHSH and CDR2 LQKENI. CDR3 in amino acids: CASSPLAGVTDTQYF. The CDR3 DNA follows: TGTGCCAGCTCACCACTAGCGGGGGTCACAGATACGCAGTATTTT.